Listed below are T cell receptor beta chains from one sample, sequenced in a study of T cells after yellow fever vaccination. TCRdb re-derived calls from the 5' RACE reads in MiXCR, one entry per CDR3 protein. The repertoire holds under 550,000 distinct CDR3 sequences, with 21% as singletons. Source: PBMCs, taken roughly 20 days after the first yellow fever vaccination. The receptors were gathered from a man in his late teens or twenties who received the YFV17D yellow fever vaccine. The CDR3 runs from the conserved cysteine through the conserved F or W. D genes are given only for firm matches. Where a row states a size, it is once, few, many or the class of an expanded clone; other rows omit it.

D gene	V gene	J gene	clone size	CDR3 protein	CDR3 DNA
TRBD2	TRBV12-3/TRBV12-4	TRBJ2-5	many	CASTLAGGKETQYF	TGTGCCAGCACCTTAGCGGGGGGAAAAGAGACCCAGTACTTC
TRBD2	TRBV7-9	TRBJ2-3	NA	CASRPPGTSGVTETQYF	TGTGCCAGCAGGCCTCCCGGGACTAGCGGGGTCACAGAAACGCAGTATTTT
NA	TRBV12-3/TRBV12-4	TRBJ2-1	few	CASSSYRASSYNEQFF	TGTGCCAGCAGTTCCTACAGGGCTAGCTCCTACAATGAGCAGTTCTTC
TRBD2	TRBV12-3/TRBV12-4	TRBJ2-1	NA	CASSLPSYTGTSGGPYNEQFF	TGTGCCAGCAGTTTACCATCGTATACCGGGACTAGCGGGGGCCCCTACAATGAGCAGTTCTTC
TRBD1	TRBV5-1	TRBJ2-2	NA	CASGGGQGVPNTGELFF	TGCGCCAGCGGCGGAGGACAGGGAGTCCCGAACACCGGGGAGCTGTTTTTT
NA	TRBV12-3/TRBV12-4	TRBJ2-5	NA	CASTRGLQETQYF	TGTGCCAGCACCAGGGGACTCCAAGAGACCCAGTACTTC
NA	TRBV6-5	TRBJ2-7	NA	CASSSDGRRSSYEQYF	TGTGCCAGCAGTTCGGACGGACGCAGGAGCTCCTACGAGCAGTACTTC
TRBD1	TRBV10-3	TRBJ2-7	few	CAITSGTARYEQYF	TGTGCCATCACCTCCGGGACAGCTCGCTACGAGCAGTACTTC
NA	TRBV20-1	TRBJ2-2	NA	CSAATGLGTGELFF	TGCAGTGCAGCGACAGGTCTGGGCACCGGGGAGCTGTTTTTT
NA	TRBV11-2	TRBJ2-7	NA	CASSLGRVGRPLEQYF	TGTGCCAGCAGCTTAGGGAGAGTTGGCAGGCCCTTGGAGCAGTACTTC
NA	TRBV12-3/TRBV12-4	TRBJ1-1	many	CASVRENTEAFF	TGTGCCAGCGTCCGGGAAAACACTGAAGCTTTCTTT
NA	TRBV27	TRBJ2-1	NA	CASSLVLANEQFF	TGTGCCAGCAGTTTAGTACTAGCCAATGAGCAGTTCTTC
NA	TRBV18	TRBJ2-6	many	CASSQSGANVLTF	TGTGCCAGCTCGCAATCTGGGGCCAACGTCCTGACTTTC
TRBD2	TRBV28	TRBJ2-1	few	CASRQRGSSYNEQFF	TGTGCCAGTCGACAGCGGGGTAGCTCCTACAATGAGCAGTTCTTC
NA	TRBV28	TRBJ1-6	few	CASSPVTGHYSPLHF	TGTGCCAGCAGTCCAGTCACCGGGCACTATTCACCCCTCCACTTT
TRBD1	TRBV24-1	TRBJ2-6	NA	CATSGGAGANVLTF	TGTGCCACCTCAGGGGGCGCAGGGGCCAACGTCCTGACTTTC
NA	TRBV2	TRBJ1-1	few	CASSIGNPMNTEAFF	TGTGCCAGCAGTATCGGCAACCCCATGAACACTGAAGCTTTCTTT
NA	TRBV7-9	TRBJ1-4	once	CASRDFGEKLFF	TGTGCCAGCAGGGATTTCGGGGAAAAACTGTTTTTT
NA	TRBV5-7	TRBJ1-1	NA	CASSTWGAGAEAFF	TGTGCCAGCAGCACCTGGGGGGCGGGAGCTGAAGCTTTCTTT
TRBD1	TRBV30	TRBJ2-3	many	CASTGGSTDTQYF	TGTGCCTCCACAGGGGGGAGCACAGATACGCAGTATTTT
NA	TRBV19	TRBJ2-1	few	CASKLGLGEQFF	TGTGCCAGTAAGTTAGGCTTAGGGGAGCAGTTCTTC
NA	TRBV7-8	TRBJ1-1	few	CASSLSAGTLASTEAFF	TGTGCCAGCAGCTTATCAGCGGGCACTTTAGCGAGCACTGAAGCTTTCTTT
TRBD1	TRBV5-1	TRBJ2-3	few	CASSQTGAEDTQYF	TGCGCCAGCAGCCAGACAGGGGCGGAGGATACGCAGTATTTT
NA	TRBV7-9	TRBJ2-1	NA	CASSLDKGGPYNEQFF	TGTGCCAGCAGCTTAGATAAGGGGGGGCCCTACAATGAGCAGTTCTTC
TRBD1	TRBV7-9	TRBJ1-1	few	CASSRTGTEAFF	TGTGCCAGCAGCAGGACAGGAACTGAAGCTTTCTTT
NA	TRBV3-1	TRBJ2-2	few	CASSRSGSTGELFF	TGTGCCAGCAGCCGCTCGGGTAGCACCGGGGAGCTGTTTTTT
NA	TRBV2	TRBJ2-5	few	CASSEEWYPVVYF	TGTGCCAGCAGTGAAGAGTGGTACCCGGTCGTATACTTC
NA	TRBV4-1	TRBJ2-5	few	CASSQTGLKTQYF	TGCGCCAGCAGCCAAACAGGGCTGAAGACCCAGTACTTC
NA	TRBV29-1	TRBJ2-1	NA	CSVEPPARYNEQFF	TGCAGCGTTGAACCGCCGGCCAGGTACAATGAGCAGTTCTTC
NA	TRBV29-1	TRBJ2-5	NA	CSVYRGGETQYF	TGCAGCGTTTACAGGGGGGGAGAGACCCAGTACTTC
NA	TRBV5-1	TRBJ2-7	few	CASSFEQYF	TGCGCCAGCAGTTTCGAGCAGTACTTC
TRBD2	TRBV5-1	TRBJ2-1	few	CASSREAGYRNEQFF	TGCGCCAGCAGCCGTGAAGCGGGATATAGGAATGAGCAGTTCTTC
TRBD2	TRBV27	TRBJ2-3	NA	CASSQRDPVGTQYF	TGTGCCAGCAGTCAGCGGGACCCCGTAGGTACGCAGTATTTT
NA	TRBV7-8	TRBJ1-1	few	CASDPGTNTEAFF	TGTGCCAGCGACCCAGGGACCAACACTGAAGCTTTCTTT
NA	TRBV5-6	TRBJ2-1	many	CASSLSGEQFF	TGTGCCAGCAGCCTGTCGGGAGAGCAGTTCTTC
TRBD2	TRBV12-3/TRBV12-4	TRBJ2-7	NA	CASSFAGGNEQYF	TGTGCCAGCAGTTTTGCGGGGGGTAACGAGCAGTACTTC
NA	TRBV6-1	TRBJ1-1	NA	CASNLQGWDTEAFF	TGTGCCAGCAACCTACAGGGTTGGGACACTGAAGCTTTCTTT
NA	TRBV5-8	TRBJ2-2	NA	CASSLPGDTGELFF	TGTGCCAGCAGCTTGCCAGGGGACACCGGGGAGCTGTTTTTT
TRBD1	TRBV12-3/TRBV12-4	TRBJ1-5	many	CASSPTGTSNQPQHF	TGTGCCAGCAGCCCGACAGGGACTAGCAATCAGCCCCAGCATTTT
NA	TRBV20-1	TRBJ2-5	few	CSAHFRDGPETQYF	TGCAGTGCCCATTTTCGGGACGGCCCCGAGACCCAGTACTTC
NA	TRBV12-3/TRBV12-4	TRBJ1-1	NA	CASWTRGHTEAFF	TGTGCCAGCTGGACCCGGGGGCACACTGAAGCTTTCTTT
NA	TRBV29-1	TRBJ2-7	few	CSVVDSSYEQYF	TGCAGCGTTGTTGACAGCTCCTACGAGCAGTACTTC
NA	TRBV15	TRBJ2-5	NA	CATSSPEETQYF	TGTGCCACCAGCTCACCTGAAGAGACCCAGTACTTC
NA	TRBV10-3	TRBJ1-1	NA	CAISESDNTEAFF	TGTGCCATCAGTGAGTCGGACAACACTGAAGCTTTCTTT
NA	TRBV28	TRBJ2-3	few	CASSLIFGTHDTQYF	TGTGCCAGCAGTTTAATTTTCGGGACCCATGATACGCAGTATTTT
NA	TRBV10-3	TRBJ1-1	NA	CAIRANTEAFF	TGTGCCATCCGGGCGAACACTGAAGCTTTCTTT
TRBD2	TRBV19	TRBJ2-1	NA	CASSEWLAGSSYNEQFF	TGTGCCAGTAGTGAGTGGCTAGCGGGGTCCTCCTACAATGAGCAGTTCTTC
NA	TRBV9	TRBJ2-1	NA	CASSVSGYNEQFF	TGTGCCAGCAGCGTTAGCGGTTACAATGAGCAGTTCTTC
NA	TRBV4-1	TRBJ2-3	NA	CASSQLGQAGGTQYF	TGCGCCAGCAGCCAACTTGGACAGGCGGGAGGTACGCAGTATTTT
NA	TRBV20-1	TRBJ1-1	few	CSARVKTVNTEAFF	TGCAGTGCTAGGGTAAAGACAGTGAACACTGAAGCTTTCTTT
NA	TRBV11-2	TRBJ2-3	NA	CASSLAGVSDTQYF	TGTGCCAGCAGCTTAGCAGGGGTATCTGATACGCAGTATTTT
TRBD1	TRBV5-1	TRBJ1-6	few	CASSPEGAYAGTLHF	TGCGCCAGCAGCCCCGAGGGGGCCTATGCTGGGACCCTCCACTTT
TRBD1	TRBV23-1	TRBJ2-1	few	CASSSGTGGVNEQFF	TGCGCCAGCAGTAGCGGGACAGGGGGCGTGAATGAGCAGTTCTTC
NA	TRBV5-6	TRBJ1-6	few	CASSTTKHNSPLHF	TGTGCCAGCAGCACTACAAAACATAATTCACCCCTCCACTTT
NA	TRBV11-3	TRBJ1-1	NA	CASSGSTGNTEAFF	TGTGCCAGCAGCGGATCGACAGGGAACACTGAAGCTTTCTTT
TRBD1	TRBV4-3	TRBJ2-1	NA	CASSRDSNEQFF	TGCGCCAGCAGCCGGGACAGCAATGAGCAGTTCTTC
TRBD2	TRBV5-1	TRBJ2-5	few	CASSRGLAGATQETQYF	TGCGCCAGCAGCCGAGGACTAGCGGGGGCCACCCAAGAGACCCAGTACTTC
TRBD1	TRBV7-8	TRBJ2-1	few	CASSDGQGQYNEQFF	TGTGCCAGCAGCGACGGACAGGGACAGTACAATGAGCAGTTCTTC
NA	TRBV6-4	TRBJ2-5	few	CASSDSVPEVGQETQYF	TGTGCCAGCAGTGACTCAGTGCCAGAGGTGGGCCAAGAGACCCAGTACTTC